The T cell receptor beta chain under discussion was sequenced for a study of identical twins. Findings of the study overall: The models gave estimates that fell short of the out-of-frame TCR alpha sharing seen in monozygotic twins. Potential partial confounding of zero-insertion analyses by invariant MAIT and iNKT cells was noted. Surplus twin overlap in beta out-of-frame sequences was less pronounced.

This clonotype was seen many times. Antigen: not known. TCRdb re-derived calls from the 5' RACE reads in MiXCR, one entry per CDR3 protein. The sample has roughly 220,000 distinct CDR3 sequences, 6.5% seen once. A further study also used this sample, focusing on T cells expressing NK-cell markers. From that study: Top CD8+ clonotypes included the dominant CD3+CD56+NKG2C+ clonotypes in six donors.

The clonotype was recovered from a woman aged 18-29 years in good health. Sequenced: CD8+ T cells sorted from blood.

CDR3 bases: TGTGCCATCCGAGCGGGAAGCACAGATACGCAGTATTTT. The encoded protein is CAIRAGSTDTQYF. V gene TRBV10-3 combines with J gene TRBJ2-3, with TRBD2 matching over 7 bases. This CDR3 spans 13 amino acids. CDR1 and CDR2 (germline): ENHRY, SYGVKD. V lost 8 bases to trimming and J lost 0 bases; unmatched junction nucleotides: 2.